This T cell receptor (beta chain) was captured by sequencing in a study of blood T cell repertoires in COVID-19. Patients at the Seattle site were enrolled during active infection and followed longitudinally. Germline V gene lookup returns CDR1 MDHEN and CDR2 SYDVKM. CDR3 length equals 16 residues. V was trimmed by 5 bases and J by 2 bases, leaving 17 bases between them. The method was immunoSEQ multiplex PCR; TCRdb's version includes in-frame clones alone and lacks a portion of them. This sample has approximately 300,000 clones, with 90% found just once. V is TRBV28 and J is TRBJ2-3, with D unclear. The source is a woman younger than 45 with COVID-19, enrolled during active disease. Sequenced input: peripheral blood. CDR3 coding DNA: TGTGCCAGCAGTCGCCTTAGCACGTCTGTCACAGATACGCAGTATTTT. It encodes CASSRLSTSVTDTQYF.